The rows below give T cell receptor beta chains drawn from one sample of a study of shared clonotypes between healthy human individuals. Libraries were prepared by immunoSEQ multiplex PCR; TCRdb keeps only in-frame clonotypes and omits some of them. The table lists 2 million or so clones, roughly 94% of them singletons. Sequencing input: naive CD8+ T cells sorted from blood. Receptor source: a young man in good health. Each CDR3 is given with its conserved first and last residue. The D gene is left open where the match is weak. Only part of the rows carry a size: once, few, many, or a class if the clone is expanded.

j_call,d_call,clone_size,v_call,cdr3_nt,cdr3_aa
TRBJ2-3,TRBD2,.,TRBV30,TGTGCCTGGAGCCGGGGGGGTCTAGATACGCAGTATTTT,CAWSRGGLDTQYF
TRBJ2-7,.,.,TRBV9,TGTGCCAGCAGCGTAGGCCTGCTGGGAGACGAGCAGTACTTC,CASSVGLLGDEQYF
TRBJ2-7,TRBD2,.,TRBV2,TGTGCCAGCAGGCCGACTAGCGGGACCTACGAGCAGTACTTC,CASRPTSGTYEQYF
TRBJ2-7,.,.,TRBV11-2,TGTGCCAGCAGCTTAGCCTACTCCTACGAGCAGTACTTC,CASSLAYSYEQYF
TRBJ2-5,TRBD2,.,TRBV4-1,TGCGCCAGCAGCCCCCGGCCGGGGGGAGGTGAGACCCAGTACTTC,CASSPRPGGGETQYF
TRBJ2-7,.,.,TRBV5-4,TGTGCCAGCGGTATCGGGGTTCCCCACGAGCAGTACTTC,CASGIGVPHEQYF
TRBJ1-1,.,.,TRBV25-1,TGTGCCAGCAGTGAACTAGGGACTGAAGCTTTCTTT,CASSELGTEAFF
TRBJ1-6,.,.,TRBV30,TGTGCCTGGAGTAGACAGAAGGGGAGCTCCTATAATTCACCCCTCCACTTT,CAWSRQKGSSYNSPLHF
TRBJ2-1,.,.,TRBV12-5,TGTGCTAGTGGTTTGGGAGGAGGGTTCCACAATGAGCAGTTCTTC,CASGLGGGFHNEQFF
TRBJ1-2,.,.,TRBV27,TGTGCCAGCAGTTTATCATTAGATAACTATGGCTACACCTTC,CASSLSLDNYGYTF
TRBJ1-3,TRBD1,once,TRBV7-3,TGTGCCAGCAGCCCCGGACAGGGGCTCGTAGCTGGAAACACCATATATTTT,CASSPGQGLVAGNTIYF
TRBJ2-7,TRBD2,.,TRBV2,TGTGCCAGCAGAGAGAGGACTAGGGGCGAGCAGTACTTC,CASRERTRGEQYF
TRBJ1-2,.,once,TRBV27,TGTGCCAGCAGCCCGGGAGGGGGCTATGGCTACACCTTC,CASSPGGGYGYTF
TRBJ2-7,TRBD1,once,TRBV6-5,TGTGCCAGCAGCAGCGGACAGGGGAGTCAAGAGCAGTACTTC,CASSSGQGSQEQYF
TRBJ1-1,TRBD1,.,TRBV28,TGTGCCAGCAGTAAACAGGGGCGGAACACTGAAGCTTTCTTT,CASSKQGRNTEAFF
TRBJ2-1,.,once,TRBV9,TGTGCCAGCAGTGCTAGCTCCTACAATGAGCAGTTCTTC,CASSASSYNEQFF
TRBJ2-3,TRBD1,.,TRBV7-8,TGTGCCAGCAGCCCCATGACAGGGAGCACAGATACGCAGTATTTT,CASSPMTGSTDTQYF
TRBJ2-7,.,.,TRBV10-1,TGCGCCAGCAGTGATCCAGGGAGCTCCTACGAGCAGTACTTC,CASSDPGSSYEQYF
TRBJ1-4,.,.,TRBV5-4,TGTGCCAGCAGCCCGACAGTAGCAACTAATGAAAAACTGTTTTTT,CASSPTVATNEKLFF
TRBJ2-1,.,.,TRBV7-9,TGTGCCAGCAGCTTGGGTTCCGAGGGATGGAACAATGAGCAGTTCTTC,CASSLGSEGWNNEQFF
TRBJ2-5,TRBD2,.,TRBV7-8,TGTGCCAGCAGCTTATCCCCTAGCGGGGAGTGGCAAGAGACCCAGTACTTC,CASSLSPSGEWQETQYF
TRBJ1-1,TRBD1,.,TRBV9,TGTGCCAGCAGCGTTAGCCCGGGACAGGAAGCTTTCTTT,CASSVSPGQEAFF
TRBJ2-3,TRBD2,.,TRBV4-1,TGCGCCAGCAGCCATGGGGAAGACGGGCCTAGCGGGAGCGCAGATACGCAGTATTTT,CASSHGEDGPSGSADTQYF
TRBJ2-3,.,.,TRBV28,TGTGCCAGCAGTCCCACAGGGGGGGGACGCACAGATACGCAGTATTTT,CASSPTGGGRTDTQYF
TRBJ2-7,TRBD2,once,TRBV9,TGTGCCAGCAGCGAGTCTAGCGGGACCCCCTACGAGCAGTACTTC,CASSESSGTPYEQYF
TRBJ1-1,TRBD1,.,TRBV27,TGTGCCAGCAGTCCCTTTTGGACAGGGGGGGGCGCTGAAGCTTTCTTT,CASSPFWTGGGAEAFF
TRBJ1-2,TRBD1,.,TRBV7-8,TGTGCCAGCAGCCCCGCCGCCGGGACAGGGGGCATGGGGGGCTACACCTTC,CASSPAAGTGGMGGYTF
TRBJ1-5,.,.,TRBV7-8,TGTGCCAGCAGCTCCTCTCGAAGTCAGCCCCAGCATTTT,CASSSSRSQPQHF
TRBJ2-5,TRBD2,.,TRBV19,TGTGCCAGTAGTATAGGACCCCTAACGGGACTAGCGGGAGCCTACCAAGAGACCCAGTACTTC,CASSIGPLTGLAGAYQETQYF
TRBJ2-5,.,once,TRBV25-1,TGTGCCAGCAGTGAATACCTAGGCGAGACCCAGTACTTC,CASSEYLGETQYF
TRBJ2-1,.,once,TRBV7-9,TGTGCCAGCAGCGCCGGGACGAGCTCCAACAATGAGCAGTTCTTC,CASSAGTSSNNEQFF
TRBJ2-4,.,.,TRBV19,TGTGCCAGTAGTCCGGCTCTAGCCAAAAACATTCAGTACTTC,CASSPALAKNIQYF
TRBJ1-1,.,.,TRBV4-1,TGCGCCAGCAGCCAAGCGGGGGGGAACACTGAAGCTTTCTTT,CASSQAGGNTEAFF
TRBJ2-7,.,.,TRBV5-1,TGCGCCAGCAGCTTGGCAGGGTCCTACGAGCAGTACTTC,CASSLAGSYEQYF
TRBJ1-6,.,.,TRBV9,TGTGCCAGCAGCGTAGAATCGGTCCCGAGCTCCTATAATTCACCCCTCCACTTT,CASSVESVPSSYNSPLHF
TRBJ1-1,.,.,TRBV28,TGTGCCAGCAGTTTAAGAACGGCCACTGAAGCTTTCTTT,CASSLRTATEAFF
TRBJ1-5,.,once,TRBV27,TGTGCCAGCAGTTTATCAACCGGTAGCAATCAGCCCCAGCATTTT,CASSLSTGSNQPQHF
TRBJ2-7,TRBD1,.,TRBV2,TGTGCCAGCATTGACAGGGGCAACTACGAGCAGTACTTC,CASIDRGNYEQYF
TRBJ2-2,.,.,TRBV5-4,TGTGCCAGCAGACCCGACCATGAGGGGTTCAACACCGGGGAGCTGTTTTTT,CASRPDHEGFNTGELFF
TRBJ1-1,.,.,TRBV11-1,TGTGCCAGCAGCTCGGAGCGGGGTTTGAACACTGAAGCTTTCTTT,CASSSERGLNTEAFF
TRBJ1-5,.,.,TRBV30,TGTGCCTGGAGTGTTGTGCCAAGGAGCAATCAGCCCCAGCATTTT,CAWSVVPRSNQPQHF
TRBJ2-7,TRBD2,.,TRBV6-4,TGTGCCAGCAGTCCAACTTATGTGGGACTAGCGGGAGGGCCCTCCTACGAGCAGTACTTC,CASSPTYVGLAGGPSYEQYF
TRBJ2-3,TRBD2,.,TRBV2,TGTGCCAGCAGAGGGACTAGAGGAGCAGTGCCCTCCGATACGCAGTATTTT,CASRGTRGAVPSDTQYF
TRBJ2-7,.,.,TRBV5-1,TGCGCCACGGCCTTGGACAGCTCCTACGAGCAGTACTTC,CATALDSSYEQYF
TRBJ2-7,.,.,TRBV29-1,TGCAGCGTCGTCGACCCGGGCTCCTACGAGCAGTACTTC,CSVVDPGSYEQYF